The present entry profiles one T cell receptor (beta chain) with its context. This clonotype was seen repeatedly, ten times or more. Its specific antigen is unknown. Nothing much larger sits one base from this clone, and base qualities are not available. The CDR3 spans 14 residues, from the cysteine through the phenylalanine. CDR3 DNA is the only sequence kept; it has 42 bases, read in frame from the first base. V and J lose 0 bases and 4 bases, and a span of 10 bases separates them. Based on the germline V gene, the CDR1 and CDR2 sequences are SGHDT and YYEEEE. This entry is derived from a study of T cell repertoires in cytomegalovirus infection (dated by TCRdb to the late 2010s). A note on the overall study: The HLA type of each donor mattered for the analysis, because public TCR beta signatures pointed to carriage of CMV infection along with the matching HLA type. On the study overall, not on this receptor specifically: Carriers of CMV infection plus the relevant HLA type were discriminated by the cumulative frequency of public TCR beta family members in the study cohort and in an independent approximately 350-donor cohort. The ex vivo response was dominated by HLA-C-restricted CMV-specific TCR beta clonotypes, which also provided the single most frequent clonotype in two of eight donors.

Sequencer: Illumina HiSeq 1500. TCRdb redid the processing of the public reads, applying fastp at Q25 and MiXCR, and retained in-frame beta chains. Rows with one shared CDR3 protein collapse into an entry with the most common genes and DNA. The sample table holds a few hundred thousand distinct CDR3 sequences, of which roughly 13% were seen once. The ten top clones hold 8.8% of the sample. This sequence originates from a human donor in good health (CMV status not recorded). Some clones in this sample may be carry-over from other donors' samples. The chain is assembled from TRBV5-6 and TRBJ1-1; confidence is insufficient to name the D gene. The material sequenced was PBMCs. The sequenced DNA: TGTGCCAGCAGCTTGGTCGGCAGACCCACTGAAGCTTTCTTT. Its translation reads: CASSLVGRPTEAFF.